The next 22 T cell receptor beta chains were all read from a single sample in a study of T cells after yellow fever vaccination. MiXCR was run by TCRdb on the 5' RACE reads, yielding one entry per CDR3 protein. Of around 590,000 distinct CDR3 sequences detected, about 12% appear once; the ten largest clones hold about 15%. Sequencing was performed on PBMCs, taken on the day of the yellow fever booster vaccination. The source of these receptors is a man aged 25 to 40 who received the YFV17D yellow fever vaccine.

This rearrangement joins TRBV29-1 to TRBJ1-5; 7 nucleotides line up with TRBD1. J gave up 8 bases and V 4 bases, and 8 bases lay outside the gene matches. The CDR3 loop spans 13 amino acids. Germline lookup yields CDR1 SQVTM and CDR2 ANQGSEA. CDR3 DNA sequence: TGCAGCGTTGCACGGGGACAGTTCGAGCCCCAGCATTTT. Translation gives CSVARGQFEPQHF.

This clonotype was picked up a small number of times. The gene calls are TRBV5-1 and TRBJ1-2; 7 nucleotides match TRBD1. The J segment lost 1 base and the V segment lost 4 bases, leaving 4 bases of the junction unmatched. CDR1 is SGHRS, CDR2 YFSETQ, per germline. This CDR3 is built from 14 residues. The CDR3 here is CASSPWDSNYGYTF. CDR3 in DNA: TGCGCCAGCAGCCCCTGGGACAGTAACTATGGCTACACCTTC.

The V call is TRBV18, the J call TRBJ2-4; the match to TRBD1 covers 8 bases. Unmatched junction bases numbered 9, after V lost 0 bases and J lost 5 bases. This CDR3 contains 17 residues. Germline CDR1 reads KGHSH; CDR2 reads LQKENI. CDR3 bases: TGTGCCAGCTCACCACCTGGTCTTGCAGGGGGCGAAAACATTCAGTACTTC. This gives the protein CASSPPGLAGGENIQYF.

The rearrangement joins TRBV7-9 to TRBJ2-7; unclear D gene. Germline V gives CDR1 SEHNR, CDR2 FQNEAQ (reference sequence). V lost 5 bases to trimming and J lost 3 bases, with 11 bases between them. This CDR3 has 13 amino acids. The CDR3 nucleotides read TGTGCCAGCAGCGCAGACATCCTCTACGAGCAGTACTTC. It encodes CASSADILYEQYF.

In this sample, this clonotype turned up many times. The chain employs TRBV29-1 and TRBJ2-3; D possibly corresponds to TRBD2 (6 bases). From germline, CDR1 is SQVTM and CDR2 ANQGSEA. Trimming left V 4 bases short and J 2 bases short, with 19 bases between. This CDR3 has 16 residues. CDR3 amino acids: CSVAPFSSAYTDTQYF. CDR3 bases: TGCAGCGTTGCCCCCTTTTCTAGCGCCTACACAGATACGCAGTATTTT.

Comment on this clonotype: This sequence may be a read error, since a much larger clone differs from it by one base. The rearrangement joins TRBV18 to TRBJ2-1, with 7 bases aligning to TRBD1. The CDR3 covers 14 residues. V lost 1 base, J lost 15 bases, and 12 bases stayed unmatched. Per germline, CDR1 KGHSH and CDR2 LQKENI. CDR3 protein: CASSPRANEGQPFF. For the CDR3, the DNA is TGTGCCAGCTCACCACGGGCCAATGAGGGACAGCCGTTCTTC.

The chain has TRBV7-2 and TRBJ2-1; the match to TRBD2 covers 14 bases. Germline lookup yields CDR1 SGHTA and CDR2 FQGNSA. V trimming: 5 bases; J trimming: 8 bases; junction bases outside the gene matches: 5. The CDR3 is 15 amino acids. CDR3 coding DNA: TGTGCCAGCAGCGGGACTAGCGGGAGTATCTATGAGCAGTTCTTC. This codes for CASSGTSGSIYEQFF.

The rearrangement joins TRBV29-1 to TRBJ2-3, with 16 bases aligning to TRBD2. Unmatched junction bases numbered 6, after V lost 5 bases and J lost 1 base. The V gene's germline CDR1 is SQVTM and CDR2 ANQGSEA. This CDR3 has 17 amino acids. The CDR3, as DNA: TGCAGCGTTTCCGGGACTAGCGGGAGGGGTCGCACAGATACGCAGTATTTT. Translation gives CSVSGTSGRGRTDTQYF.

The CDR3 protein is CASSEFRGGESEQFF. Here the CDR3 DNA reads TGTGCCAGCAGTGAATTTCGCGGGGGGGAATCTGAGCAGTTCTTC. The chain has TRBV25-1 and TRBJ2-1, with 9 bases lining up with TRBD2. CDR1 is MGHDK, CDR2 SYGVNS, per germline. This CDR3 contains 15 residues. V lost 1 base to trimming and J lost 9 bases; unmatched junction nucleotides: 7.

The V gene is TRBV7-6, the J gene TRBJ2-3, with 8 bases fitting TRBD2. Germline loops: CDR1 SGHVS, CDR2 FNYEAQ. The V gene end was trimmed by 5 bases and the J gene end by 0 bases; junction bases not matched to a gene: 16. This CDR3 region has 19 residues. CDR3 coding DNA: TGTGCCAGCAGCCCATTAGGGACCAGCCAGCGGGAGAGCACAGATACGCAGTATTTT. Translation: CASSPLGTSQRESTDTQYF.

As DNA, the CDR3 is TGCGCCAGCAGCAGACAGGGAGGGGTGGAAGAGACCCAGTACTTC. Translating it yields CASSRQGGVEETQYF. The genes are TRBV5-1 and TRBJ2-5, with D perhaps being TRBD1 or TRBD2 (7 bases each). Trimming removed 4 bases from V and 3 bases from J, with 16 bases in between. The CDR3 sequence is 15 residues long. CDR1 is SGHRS and CDR2 is YFSETQ in the germline V gene.

The chain couples TRBV28 to TRBJ2-6; D not resolved. V shed 2 bases and J shed 0 bases, with 8 bases lying between them. CDR3 length: 16 residues. Germline V gives CDR1 MDHEN, CDR2 SYDVKM. Written as DNA, the CDR3 is TGTGCCAGCAGTTTACCAGCTATCTCTGGGGCCAACGTCCTGACTTTC. It is translated as CASSLPAISGANVLTF.

The V call is TRBV10-3, the J call TRBJ2-7; 10 bases match TRBD1. The CDR3 totals 16 residues. Germline CDR1 and CDR2: ENHRY and SYGVKD. The V and J ends lost 0 bases and 3 bases, in that order; junction bases with no gene match: 5. CDR3 nucleotide sequence: TGTGCCATCAGTGAGTCCCCGGGACAGGGGATCTACGAGCAGTACTTC. Translation: CAISESPGQGIYEQYF.

V and J are TRBV7-2 and TRBJ1-3; D gene unclear. The CDR3 totals 17 residues. The ends were cut back, 5 bases at V and 1 base at J, with 18 bases in the middle. CDR1 SGHTA and CDR2 FQGNSA come from the germline V gene. Here the CDR3 DNA reads TGTGCCAGCAGCCCCGCTTGGGCGGCACGATCTGGAAACACCATATATTTT. It yields the protein CASSPAWAARSGNTIYF. The full variable domain, rest sourced from reference TRBV7-2 and TRBJ1-3, is GAGVSQSPSNKVTEKGKDVELRCDPISGHTALYWYRQSLGQGLEFLIYFQGNSAPDKSGLPSDRFSAERTGGSVSTLTIQRTQQEDSAVYLCASSPAWAARSGNTIYFGEGSWLTVV.

In DNA form, the CDR3 reads TGTGCCAGTAGTGGGGACACGGCTTACACCGGGGAGCTGTTTTTT. This gives the protein CASSGDTAYTGELFF. This sequence joins TRBV19 and TRBJ2-2, with a possible D match to TRBD1 (6 bases). The V end lost 5 bases, the J end lost 3 bases, and 13 bases lay between the germline ends. The CDR3 loop spans 15 amino acids. Germline CDR1 reads LNHDA; CDR2 reads SQIVND (reference sequence).

The chain employs TRBV18 and TRBJ1-3; D possibly corresponds to TRBD1 (5 bases). This CDR3 is 15 amino acids long. Germline-derived CDR1 and CDR2 are KGHSH and LQKENI. The germline V and J ends were trimmed by 1 base and 0 bases, with 7 bases remaining between them. The CDR3 spells CASSPLGDSGNTIYF. The CDR3 DNA follows: TGTGCCAGCTCACCACTAGGGGACTCTGGAAACACCATATATTTT. The complete variable domain, with remaining parts taken from reference TRBV18 and TRBJ1-3, reads NAGVMQNPRHLVRRRGQEARLRCSPMKGHSHVYWYRQLPEEGLKFMVYLQKENIIDESGMPKERFSAEFPKEGPSILRIQQVVRGDSAAYFCASSPLGDSGNTIYFGEGSWLTVV.

Ten or more counts support this clonotype. The chain recombines TRBV5-1 with TRBJ2-2; D ambiguous. The CDR3 length is 16 residues. Trimming stripped 3 bases from V and 0 bases from J, with 12 bases between. CDR1 is SGHRS and CDR2 is YFSETQ in the germline V gene. The CDR3 protein is CASSSLLGTNTGELFF. CDR3 sequence (DNA): TGCGCCAGCAGCTCCTTGCTGGGGACGAACACCGGGGAGCTGTTTTTT.

This clonotype was observed a handful of times. The V call is TRBV19, the J call TRBJ2-7; D may be TRBD2 (7 bases). The CDR3 is 14 residues long. CDR1 LNHDA and CDR2 SQIVND come from the germline V gene (reference sequence). V was clipped by 3 bases and J by 5 bases, with 14 bases between them. The CDR3 coding sequence is TGTGCCAGTAGTATGGAGGGGGGGTATGACGAGCAGTACTTC. Amino acid sequence: CASSMEGGYDEQYF.

There are a few counts of this clonotype. The chain carries TRBV29-1 and TRBJ2-3, with no clear D. Trimming pared 4 bases from V and 3 bases from J, leaving 14 bases between. The germline CDR1 and CDR2 sequences are SQVTM and ANQGSEA. The CDR3 covers 14 residues. The CDR3 region has the DNA TGCAGCGTTGTACAGCCCATGAGAACAGATACGCAGTATTTT. Translation gives CSVVQPMRTDTQYF.

The sample holds a few counts of this clonotype. The chain joins TRBV12-3 or TRBV12-4 to TRBJ2-4, with TRBD2 identical over 10 bases. The CDR3 contains 12 residues. V lost 6 bases and J lost 13; bases outside the gene matches: 6. The CDR3 region has the DNA TGTGCCAGCAGAACCAGCGGGAGGGACCAGTACTTC. Translated, it gives CASRTSGRDQYF.

This clonotype has a handful of counts. This chain uses TRBV29-1 with TRBJ1-2, with D possibly being TRBD1 (5 bases). There are 13 residues in the CDR3. Germline V lookup: CDR1 SQVTM, CDR2 ANQGSEA. The V end was cut by 6 bases, the J end by 1 base, with 12 bases between. Here the CDR3 DNA reads TGCAGCGTCGAGGGACGGCTTAACTATGGCTACACCTTC. This sequence encodes CSVEGRLNYGYTF.

This chain connects TRBV5-6 to TRBJ2-4, with 11 bases that match TRBD1. The CDR3 has 16 residues. From germline, CDR1 is SGHDT and CDR2 YYEEEE. V gave up 2 bases and J gave up 7 bases; unmatched junction bases: 8. This chain's CDR3 is CASSLRGQGDSNIQYF. CDR3 sequence (DNA): TGTGCCAGCAGCTTACGGGGACAGGGGGATTCGAACATTCAGTACTTC.